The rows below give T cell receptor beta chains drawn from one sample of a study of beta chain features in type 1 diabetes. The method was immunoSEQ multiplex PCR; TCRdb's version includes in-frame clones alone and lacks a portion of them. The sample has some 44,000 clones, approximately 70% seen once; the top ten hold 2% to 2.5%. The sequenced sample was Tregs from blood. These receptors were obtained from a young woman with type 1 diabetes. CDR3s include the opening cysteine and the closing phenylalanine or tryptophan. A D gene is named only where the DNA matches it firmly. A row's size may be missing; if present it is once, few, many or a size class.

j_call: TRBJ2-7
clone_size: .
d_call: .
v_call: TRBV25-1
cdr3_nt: TGTGCCAGCAGAGGAGTAGCCTCCAAGGGGGAGCAGTACTTC
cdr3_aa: CASRGVASKGEQYF

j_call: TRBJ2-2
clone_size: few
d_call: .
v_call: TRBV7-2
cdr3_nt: TGTGCCAGCAGCTTAAGGGGGGGAAACACCGGGGAGCTGTTTTTT
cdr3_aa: CASSLRGGNTGELFF

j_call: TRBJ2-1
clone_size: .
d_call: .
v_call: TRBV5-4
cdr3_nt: TGTGCCAGCAGCCTTAGCGGAAGCTCCTACAATGAGCAGTTCTTC
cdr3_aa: CASSLSGSSYNEQFF

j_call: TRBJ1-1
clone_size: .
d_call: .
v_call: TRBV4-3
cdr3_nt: TGCGCCAGCAGCCAAGAGTTTCGGGCTGAAGCTTTCTTT
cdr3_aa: CASSQEFRAEAFF

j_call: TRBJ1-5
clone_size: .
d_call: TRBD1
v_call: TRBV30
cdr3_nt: TGTGCCTGCAGGGACAGGGGACGAGGTCAGCCCCAGCATTTT
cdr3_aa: CACRDRGRGQPQHF

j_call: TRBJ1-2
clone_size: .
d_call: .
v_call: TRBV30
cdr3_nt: TGTGCCTGGAGCTTAGGTGCCGGGAGTGGCTACACCTTC
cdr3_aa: CAWSLGAGSGYTF

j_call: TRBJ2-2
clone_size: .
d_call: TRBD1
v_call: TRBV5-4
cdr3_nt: TGTGCCAGCAGCCCAGGGGGTGTTAGGAGCACCGGGGAGCTGTTTTTT
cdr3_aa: CASSPGGVRSTGELFF

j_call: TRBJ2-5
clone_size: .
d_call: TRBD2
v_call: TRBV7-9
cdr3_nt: TGTGCCAGCAGCCTTTGGGAGGGGCGAGAGACCCAGTACTTC
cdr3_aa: CASSLWEGRETQYF

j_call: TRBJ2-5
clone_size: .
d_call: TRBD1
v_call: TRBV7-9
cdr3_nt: TGTGCCAGCACCCACACCGGGACAGGGGGAGGAACCCAGTACTTC
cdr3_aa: CASTHTGTGGGTQYF

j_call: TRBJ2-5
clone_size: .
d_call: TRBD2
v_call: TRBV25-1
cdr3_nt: TGTGCCAGCAGTCCAGTAGCGGGGAGAGAGACCCAGTACTTC
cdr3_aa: CASSPVAGRETQYF

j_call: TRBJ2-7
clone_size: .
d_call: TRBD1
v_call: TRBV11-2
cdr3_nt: TGTGCCAGCAGCTTCGGGACAGTTCGCTACGAGCAGTACTTC
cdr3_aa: CASSFGTVRYEQYF

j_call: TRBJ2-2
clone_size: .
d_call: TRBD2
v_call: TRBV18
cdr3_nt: TGTGCCAGCTCAACGGGACTAGCGGTCACCGGGGAGCTGTTTTTT
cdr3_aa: CASSTGLAVTGELFF

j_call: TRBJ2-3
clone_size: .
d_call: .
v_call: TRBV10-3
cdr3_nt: TGTGCCATCAACCCAGGGGCCGGCACAGATACGCAGTATTTT
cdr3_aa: CAINPGAGTDTQYF

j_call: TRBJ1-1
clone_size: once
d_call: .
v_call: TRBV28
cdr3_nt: TGTGCCAGCAGTCCACGATTCAGGCAGGGGACGGTCGCTTTCTTT
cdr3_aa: CASSPRFRQGTVAFF

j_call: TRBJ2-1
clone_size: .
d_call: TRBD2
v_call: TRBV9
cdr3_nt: TGTGCCAGCAGCCCCCAGGGCGGGGGGGCGGGGAATGAGCAGTTCTTC
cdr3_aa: CASSPQGGGAGNEQFF

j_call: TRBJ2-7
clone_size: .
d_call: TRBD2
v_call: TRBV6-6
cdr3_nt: TGTGCCAGCAGTTACCGGACTAGCTTCGGGTACGAGCAGTACTTC
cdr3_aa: CASSYRTSFGYEQYF

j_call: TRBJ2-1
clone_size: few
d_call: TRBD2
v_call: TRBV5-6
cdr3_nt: TGTGCCAGCAGCTTGGTAGCGGGTAGCAACAATGAGCAGTTCTTC
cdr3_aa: CASSLVAGSNNEQFF